The clone carrying this T cell receptor (beta chain) is labeled medium-sized. Profiled with immunoSEQ multiplex PCR; TCRdb holds only in-frame clones, not every one. The table includes about 6,800 clones, about 24% detected once. The CDR3 spans 11 residues. V was pared by 2 bases and J by 7 bases, with 5 bases between. Germline V gives CDR1 KGHSH, CDR2 LQKENI. This sample was taken from a study of graft-versus-host responses after intestinal transplantation. The starting material was alloreactive CD4+ T cells from a mixed lymphocyte reaction culture, obtained before intestinal transplant. Subset described: CFSE-low proliferating T cells sorted from roughly six-day pre-transplant mixed lymphocyte reaction (GvH or HvG direction). The V call is TRBV18, the J call TRBJ1-1, with no clear D. The receptor's source is a human patient who received an intestinal transplant. This CDR3 reads CASSPGSEAFF. As DNA, the CDR3 is TGTGCCAGCTCACCAGGGAGTGAAGCTTTCTTT.